Below, one TCR beta chain is given with its context. The target antigen is unknown. The germline V gene encodes CDR1 LGHNA and CDR2 YNFKEQ. The ends were cut back, 3 bases at V and 5 bases at J, with 14 bases in the middle. The CDR3 sequence is 15 residues long. Produced via immunoSEQ multiplex PCR; TCRdb's table is partial and in-frame only. Here the sample spans roughly 300,000 clones, roughly 87% being singletons. The data derive from a study of cytomegalovirus exposure and HLA in healthy donors. Study-level points and caveats: Reports described diagnosis of cytomegalovirus status by the classifier as highly specific and sensitive. Most TCRs appeared rarely, but some public TCRs recurred in many donors.

Sequenced sample: PBMCs. This TCR came from a woman in her 30s in good health and CMV-seropositive. This rearrangement joins TRBV4-2 to TRBJ2-4; D may be TRBD2 (6 bases). The CDR3 reads CASSHGTGTQNIQYF. DNA for the CDR3: TGTGCCAGCAGCCACGGGACCGGGACTCAAAACATTCAGTACTTC.